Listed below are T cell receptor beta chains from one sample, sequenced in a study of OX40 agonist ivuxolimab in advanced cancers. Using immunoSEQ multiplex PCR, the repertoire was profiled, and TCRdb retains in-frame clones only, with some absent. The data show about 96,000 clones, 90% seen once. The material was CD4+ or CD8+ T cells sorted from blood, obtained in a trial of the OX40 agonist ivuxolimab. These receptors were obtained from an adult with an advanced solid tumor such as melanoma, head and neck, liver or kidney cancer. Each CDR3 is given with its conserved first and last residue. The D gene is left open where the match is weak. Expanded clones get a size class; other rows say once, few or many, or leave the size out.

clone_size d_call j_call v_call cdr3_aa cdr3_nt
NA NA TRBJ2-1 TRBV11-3 CASSLARGFSYNEQFF TGTGCCAGCAGCTTAGCACGGGGATTCTCCTACAATGAGCAGTTCTTC
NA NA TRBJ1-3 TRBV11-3 CASSLAEGHLSGNTIYF TGTGCCAGCAGCTTAGCGGAGGGTCACCTCTCTGGAAACACCATATATTTT
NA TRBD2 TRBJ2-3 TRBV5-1 CASSPTSSTDTQYF TGCGCCAGCAGCCCGACTAGCTCCACAGATACGCAGTATTTT
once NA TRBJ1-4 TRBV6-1 CASRGLGGREEKLFF TGTGCCAGCAGGGGGTTGGGAGGGAGGGAAGAAAAACTGTTTTTT
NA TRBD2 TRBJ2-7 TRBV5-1 CASSPRQSSGREQYF TGCGCCAGCAGCCCGCGGCAGTCCAGCGGGAGGGAGCAGTACTTC
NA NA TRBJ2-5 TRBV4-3 CASSDLAGAETQYF TGCGCCAGCAGTGACTTAGCCGGGGCGGAGACCCAGTACTTC
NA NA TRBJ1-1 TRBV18 CASSKGPTEAFF TGTGCCAGCTCAAAAGGACCCACTGAAGCTTTCTTT
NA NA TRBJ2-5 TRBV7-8 CASSRQEYQETQYF TGTGCCAGCAGCCGGCAGGAGTACCAAGAGACCCAGTACTTC
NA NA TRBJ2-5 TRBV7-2 CASSLGIGGKEETQYF TGTGCCAGCAGCTTAGGTATCGGGGGTAAGGAAGAGACCCAGTACTTC
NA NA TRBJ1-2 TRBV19 CASTGVGYGYTF TGTGCCAGTACGGGCGTGGGCTATGGCTACACCTTC
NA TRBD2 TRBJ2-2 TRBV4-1 CASSPGLAGRGRTGELFF TGCGCCAGCAGCCCAGGACTAGCGGGCCGAGGGAGGACCGGGGAGCTGTTTTTT
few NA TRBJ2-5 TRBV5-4 CASSLIGLQTQYF TGTGCCAGCAGCTTGATCGGGCTCCAGACCCAGTACTTC
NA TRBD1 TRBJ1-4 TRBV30 CAWRDRDEKLFF TGTGCCTGGAGGGACAGGGATGAAAAACTGTTTTTT
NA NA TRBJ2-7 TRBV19 CASSLGGDLDEQYF TGTGCCAGTAGCCTAGGGGGGGACCTCGACGAGCAGTACTTC
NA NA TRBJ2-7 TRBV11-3 CASSLGLGLEQYF TGTGCCAGCAGCTTAGGACTAGGTCTCGAGCAGTACTTC
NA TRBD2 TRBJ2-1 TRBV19 CASTFSGEYNEQFF TGTGCCAGTACCTTTAGCGGGGAGTACAATGAGCAGTTCTTC
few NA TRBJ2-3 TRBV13 CASSFLGVSGISTDTQYF TGTGCCAGCAGCTTTTTAGGAGTGTCGGGGATTAGCACAGATACGCAGTATTTT
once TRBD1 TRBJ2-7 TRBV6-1 CASSPDRARPYEQYF TGTGCCAGCAGTCCAGACAGGGCGAGGCCCTACGAGCAGTACTTC
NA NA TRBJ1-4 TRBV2 CASIYYEKLFF TGTGCCAGCATTTATTATGAAAAACTGTTTTTT
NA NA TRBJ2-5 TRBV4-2 CASSQGARIQETQYF TGTGCCAGCAGCCAAGGAGCTAGAATCCAAGAGACCCAGTACTTC
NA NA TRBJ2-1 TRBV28 CASSPRQFSYNEQFF TGTGCCAGCAGTCCACGACAGTTCTCCTACAATGAGCAGTTCTTC
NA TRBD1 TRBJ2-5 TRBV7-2 CASSSTGTGGQTQYF TGTGCCAGCAGCTCCACCGGGACAGGGGGGCAGACCCAGTACTTC
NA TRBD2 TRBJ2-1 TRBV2 CASSEALTGGADEQFF TGTGCCAGCAGTGAAGCGCTGACGGGGGGGGCCGATGAGCAGTTCTTC
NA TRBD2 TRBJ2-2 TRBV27 CASRREGWWTGELFF TGTGCCAGCAGACGGGAGGGCTGGTGGACCGGGGAGCTGTTTTTT
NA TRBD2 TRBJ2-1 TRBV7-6 CASSLPRGLVGDEQFF TGTGCCAGCAGCTTACCCCGAGGACTAGTTGGGGATGAGCAGTTCTTC
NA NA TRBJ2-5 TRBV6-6 CASRQMDLQETQYF TGTGCCAGCAGGCAAATGGATCTCCAAGAGACCCAGTACTTC
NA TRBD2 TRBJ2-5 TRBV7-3 CASSQRGGSQETQYF TGTGCCAGCAGCCAACGGGGGGGCAGCCAAGAGACCCAGTACTTC
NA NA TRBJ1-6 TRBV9 CASSEGGGRLHSPLHF TGTGCCAGCAGCGAAGGGGGGGGACGGTTGCATTCACCCCTCCACTTT
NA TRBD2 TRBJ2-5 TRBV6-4 CASRGLAGHRDQETQYF TGTGCCAGCAGGGGACTAGCGGGACACCGCGACCAAGAGACCCAGTACTTC
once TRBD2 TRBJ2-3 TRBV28 CAGCFAGGLGRFSTDTQYF TGTGCCGGTTGTTTTGCCGGTGGACTAGGGAGGTTTAGCACAGATACGCAGTATTTT
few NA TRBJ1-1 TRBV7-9 CASSEVGVTEAFF TGTGCCAGCAGCGAAGTAGGGGTCACTGAAGCTTTCTTT
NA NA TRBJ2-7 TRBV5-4 CASSFPGGAGEQYF TGTGCCAGCAGCTTCCCGGGTGGGGCGGGCGAGCAGTACTTC
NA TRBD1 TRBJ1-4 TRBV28 CASSSGTGSRGEKLFF TGTGCCAGCAGCTCCGGGACAGGGAGTCGGGGTGAAAAACTGTTTTTT
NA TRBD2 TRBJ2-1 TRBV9 CASSREGSGRVLVQFF TGTGCCAGCAGCCGGGAAGGTAGCGGGAGGGTTTTGGTGCAGTTCTTC
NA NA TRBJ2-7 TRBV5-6 CASSRRLHEQYF TGTGCCAGCAGCCGTAGACTTCACGAGCAGTACTTC
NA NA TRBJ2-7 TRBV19 CASSIAGSGAAYEQYF TGTGCCAGTAGTATAGCCGGTAGCGGCGCAGCCTACGAGCAGTACTTC
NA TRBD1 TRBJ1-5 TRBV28 CASSAQGGRRNQPQHF TGTGCCAGCAGCGCCCAGGGGGGAAGACGCAATCAGCCCCAGCATTTT
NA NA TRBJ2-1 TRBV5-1 CASSFRESSYNEQFF TGCGCCAGCAGCTTTAGGGAAAGCTCCTACAATGAGCAGTTCTTC
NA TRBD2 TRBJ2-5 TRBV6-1 CASSEASGGETQYF TGTGCCAGCAGTGAGGCTAGCGGGGGGGAAACCCAGTACTTC
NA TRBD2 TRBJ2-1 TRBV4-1 CASSLPTSGRFYEQFF TGCGCCAGCAGCCTCCCGACTAGCGGGAGATTTTATGAGCAGTTCTTC
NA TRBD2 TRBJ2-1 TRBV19 CASSFGTSGSDEQFF TGTGCCAGTAGTTTCGGGACTAGCGGGAGCGATGAGCAGTTCTTC
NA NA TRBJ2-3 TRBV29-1 CSVEDRLGSTDTQYF TGCAGCGTTGAAGATCGATTGGGAAGCACAGATACGCAGTATTTT
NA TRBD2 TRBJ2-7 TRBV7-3 CATRGGLAGVGYEQYF TGTGCCACCCGGGGGGGACTAGCGGGAGTCGGCTACGAGCAGTACTTC
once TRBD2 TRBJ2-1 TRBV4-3 CASRRSETSIDEQFF TGCGCCAGCAGGAGGTCGGAGACTAGCATCGATGAGCAGTTCTTC
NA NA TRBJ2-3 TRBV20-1 CSAGTDTQYF TGCAGCGCAGGTACAGATACGCAGTATTTT
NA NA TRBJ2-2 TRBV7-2 CASSLDQVLYTGELFF TGTGCCAGCAGCTTAGATCAGGTTTTGTACACCGGGGAGCTGTTTTTT
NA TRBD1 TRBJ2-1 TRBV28 CASGPRGDRVFHAYNEQFF TGTGCCAGCGGGCCGAGAGGGGACAGGGTATTCCACGCCTACAATGAGCAGTTCTTC
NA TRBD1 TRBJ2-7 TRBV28 CASSLGTGPPYEQYF TGTGCCAGCAGCCTAGGGACAGGGCCTCCCTACGAGCAGTACTTC
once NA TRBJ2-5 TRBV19 CASSIEASARTQYF TGTGCCAGTAGTATAGAAGCTAGCGCGAGGACCCAGTACTTC
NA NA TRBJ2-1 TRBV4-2 CASSQDITSHSEFF TGTGCCAGCAGCCAAGATATAACTAGTCACTCTGAGTTCTTC
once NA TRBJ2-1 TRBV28 CASRLFNEQFF TGTGCCAGCAGGCTATTCAATGAGCAGTTCTTC
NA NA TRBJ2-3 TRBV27 CASSLSFARDTDTQYF TGTGCCAGCAGTTTATCGTTTGCCAGAGACACAGATACGCAGTATTTT
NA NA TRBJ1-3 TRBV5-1 CASSPAPQGSWSNTIYF TGCGCCAGCAGCCCGGCCCCACAGGGCTCTTGGAGTAACACCATATATTTT
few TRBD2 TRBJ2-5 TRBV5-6 CASSLAGARETQYF TGTGCCAGCAGCTTAGCGGGAGCTAGGGAGACCCAGTACTTC